Sequencing of this T cell receptor beta chain was carried out in a study of CD8 T cells in Susac syndrome. It was with random hexamers that roughly 0.5 to 1 ug RNA was reverse transcribed. The TCR beta CDR3 was amplified by immunoSEQ multiplex PCR across 54 Vbeta, 13 Jbeta. From the immunoSEQ multiplex PCR reads, TCRdb called clonotypes with MiXCR, one entry per CDR3 protein. This sample has some 110,000 distinct CDR3 sequences; approximately 93% occur once, and the top ten carry roughly 0.31%. Germline V CDR1 and CDR2: SQVTM, ANQGSEA. V was clipped by 4 bases and J by 6 bases, with 15 bases between them. This CDR3 comprises 13 residues. The sequenced target, TCR beta, came from blood CD8+ and CD4+ T cells. The multiple sclerosis control group was made up of treatment-naive patients with stable or active relapsing-remitting disease. Both CD4+ and CD8+ T cells were negatively isolated, and TEMRA cells underwent FACS enrichment.

The source material was CD8+ T cells from PBMCs. This chain uses TRBV29-1 with TRBJ1-2, with D perhaps matching TRBD1 (5 bases). The receptor was derived from a human donor with multiple sclerosis. The CDR3 region is CSVAPRRDHGYTF. The DNA of the CDR3 is TGCAGCGTTGCCCCCCGGCGGGACCATGGCTACACCTTC.